This T cell receptor beta chain was sequenced during a study of blood T cells in healthy people across ages. General study findings and limits: Age brought a roughly linear fall in TCR beta diversity measured per million T cells.

V lost 5 bases and J lost 5, with 10 bases in between. This CDR3 has 13 residues. CDR1 is MNHEY, CDR2 SMNVEV, per germline (reference sequence). In regard to this clonotype: The antigen is unknown.

Next came a second PCR, run for roughly 7 to 12 cycles, which used a sample-barcoded 5' primer along with a J-beta primer mix. One entry per CDR3 protein, called by TCRdb with MiXCR from the 5' RACE reads. The sample records some 670,000 distinct CDR3 sequences, over 40% being singletons. The sample comprised blood. This TCR came from a woman aged 80 or over in good health. The rearrangement uses TRBV27 and TRBJ2-4; no clear D gene. DNA for the CDR3: TGTGCCAGCAGTCCCTTAGGGCAAAACATTCAGTACTTC. Residues: CASSPLGQNIQYF.